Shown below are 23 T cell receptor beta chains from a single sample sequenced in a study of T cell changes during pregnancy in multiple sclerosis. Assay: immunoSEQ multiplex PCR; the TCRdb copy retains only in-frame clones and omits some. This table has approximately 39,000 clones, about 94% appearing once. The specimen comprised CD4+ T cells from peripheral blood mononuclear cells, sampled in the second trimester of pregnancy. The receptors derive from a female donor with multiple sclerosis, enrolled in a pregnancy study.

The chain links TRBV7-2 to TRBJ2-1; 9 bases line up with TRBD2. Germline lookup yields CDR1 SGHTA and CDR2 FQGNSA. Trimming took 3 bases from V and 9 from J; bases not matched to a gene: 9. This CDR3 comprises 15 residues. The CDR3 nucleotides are TGTGCCAGCAGCTTGGGAATAGCGGGAGTAGGTGAGCAGTTCTTC. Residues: CASSLGIAGVGEQFF.

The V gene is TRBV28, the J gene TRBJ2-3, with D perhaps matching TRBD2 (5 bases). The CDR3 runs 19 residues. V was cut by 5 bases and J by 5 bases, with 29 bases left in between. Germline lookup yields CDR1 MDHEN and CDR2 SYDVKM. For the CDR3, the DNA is TGTGCCAGCAGTACGCGGCCTGACTGGAATCCCGTCGAGGGAGATACGCAGTATTTT. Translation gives CASSTRPDWNPVEGDTQYF.

CDR3 residues: CASSETDRGEQFF. DNA of the CDR3: TGCGCCAGCAGCGAAACGGACAGGGGGGAGCAGTTCTTC. The V call is TRBV5-1, the J call TRBJ2-1; the match to TRBD1 covers 10 bases. Unmatched junction bases numbered 5, after V lost 4 bases and J lost 10 bases. From germline, CDR1 is SGHRS and CDR2 YFSETQ. CDR3 length: 13 amino acids.

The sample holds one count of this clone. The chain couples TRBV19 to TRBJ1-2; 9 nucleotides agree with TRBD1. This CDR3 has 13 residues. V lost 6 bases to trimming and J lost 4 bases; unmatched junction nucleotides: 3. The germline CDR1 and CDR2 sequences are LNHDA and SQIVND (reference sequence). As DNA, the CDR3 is TGTGCCAGTAGGCGGACAGGGGTCTATGGCTACACCTTC. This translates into CASRRTGVYGYTF.

This CDR3 is CASSFIPRGNTDTQYF. CDR3 nucleotide sequence: TGTGCCAGCAGCTTTATACCACGGGGAAACACAGATACGCAGTATTTT. The chain joins TRBV11-1 to TRBJ2-3; D perhaps matches TRBD2 (5 bases). There are 16 residues in the CDR3. Trimming took 3 bases from V and 2 from J, leaving 15 bases between them. Germline CDR1 SGHAT, CDR2 FQDESV (reference sequence).

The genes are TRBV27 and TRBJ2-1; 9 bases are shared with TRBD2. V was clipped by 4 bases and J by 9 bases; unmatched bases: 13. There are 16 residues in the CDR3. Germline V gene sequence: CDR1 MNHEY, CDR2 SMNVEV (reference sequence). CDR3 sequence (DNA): TGTGCCAGCAGTTCTCCGGGCGGGGGGGCCATCAGTGAGCAGTTCTTC. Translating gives CASSSPGGGAISEQFF.

CDR3 residues: CASSFVAGGDTEAFF. The DNA of the CDR3 is TGCGCCAGCAGCTTTGTGGCAGGGGGTGACACTGAAGCTTTCTTT. The rearrangement links TRBV5-1 to TRBJ1-1, with 7 nucleotides matching TRBD1. V lost 2 bases and J lost 3; bases outside the gene matches: 7. Germline loops: CDR1 SGHRS, CDR2 YFSETQ. The CDR3 totals 15 residues.

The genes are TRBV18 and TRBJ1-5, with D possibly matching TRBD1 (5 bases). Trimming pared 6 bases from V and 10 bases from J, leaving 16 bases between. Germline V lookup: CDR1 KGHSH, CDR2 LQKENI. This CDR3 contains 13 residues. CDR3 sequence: CASSLDTGAPQHF. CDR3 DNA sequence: TGTGCCAGCTCTCTGGACACGGGAGCCCCCCAGCATTTT.

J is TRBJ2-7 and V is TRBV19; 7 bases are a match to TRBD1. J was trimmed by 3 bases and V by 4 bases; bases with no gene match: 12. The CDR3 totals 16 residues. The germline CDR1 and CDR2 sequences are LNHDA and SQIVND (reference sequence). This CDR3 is CASSRPWTGQYYEQYF. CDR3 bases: TGTGCCAGTAGTAGGCCCTGGACAGGACAGTACTACGAGCAGTACTTC.

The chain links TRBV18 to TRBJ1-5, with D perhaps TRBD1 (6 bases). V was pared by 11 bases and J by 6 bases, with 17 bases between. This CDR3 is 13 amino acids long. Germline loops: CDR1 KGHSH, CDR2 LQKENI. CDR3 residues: CAGGAVGPQPQHF. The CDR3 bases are TGTGCCGGGGGGGCAGTTGGTCCTCAGCCCCAGCATTTT.

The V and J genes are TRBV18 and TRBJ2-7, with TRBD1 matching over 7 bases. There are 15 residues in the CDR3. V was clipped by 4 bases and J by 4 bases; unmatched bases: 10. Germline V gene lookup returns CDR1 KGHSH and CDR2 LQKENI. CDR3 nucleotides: TGTGCCAGCTCACAGCCGGGACAGACGCCTTACGAGCAGTACTTC. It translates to CASSQPGQTPYEQYF.

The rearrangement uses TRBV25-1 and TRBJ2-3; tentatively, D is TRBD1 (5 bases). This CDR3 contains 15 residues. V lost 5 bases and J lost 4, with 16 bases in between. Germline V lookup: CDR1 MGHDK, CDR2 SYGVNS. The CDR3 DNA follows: TGTGCCAGCAGTTCGCTGGGGCTAGATGCAGATACGCAGTATTTT. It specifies CASSSLGLDADTQYF.

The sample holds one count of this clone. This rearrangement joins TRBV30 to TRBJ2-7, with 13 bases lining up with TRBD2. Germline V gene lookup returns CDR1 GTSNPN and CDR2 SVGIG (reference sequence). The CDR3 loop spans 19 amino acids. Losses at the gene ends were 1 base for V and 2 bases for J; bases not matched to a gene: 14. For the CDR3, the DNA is TGTGCCTGGAGTGCCTTTTCCGGGACTAGCGGGACGGGGCCCTACGAGCAGTACTTC. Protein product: CAWSAFSGTSGTGPYEQYF.

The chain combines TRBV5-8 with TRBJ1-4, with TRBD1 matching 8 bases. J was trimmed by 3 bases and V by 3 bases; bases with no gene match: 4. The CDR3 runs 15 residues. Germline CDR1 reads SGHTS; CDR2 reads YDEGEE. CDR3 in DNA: TGTGCCAGCAGCTCCGGACAGGGATCTAATGAAAAACTGTTTTTT. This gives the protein CASSSGQGSNEKLFF.

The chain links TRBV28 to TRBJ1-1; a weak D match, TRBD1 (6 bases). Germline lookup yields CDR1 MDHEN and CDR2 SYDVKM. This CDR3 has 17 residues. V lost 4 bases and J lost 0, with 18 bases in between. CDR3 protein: CASSSLLRQAMNTEAFF. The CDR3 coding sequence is TGTGCCAGCAGTTCCCTTCTACGACAGGCCATGAACACTGAAGCTTTCTTT.

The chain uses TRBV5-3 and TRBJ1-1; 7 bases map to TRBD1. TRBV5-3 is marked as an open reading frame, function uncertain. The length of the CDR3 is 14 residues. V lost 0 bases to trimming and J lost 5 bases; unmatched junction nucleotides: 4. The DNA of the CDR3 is TGTGCCAGAAGCTTGGAAAGGGGGCGGACTGAAGCTTTCTTT. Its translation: CARSLERGRTEAFF.

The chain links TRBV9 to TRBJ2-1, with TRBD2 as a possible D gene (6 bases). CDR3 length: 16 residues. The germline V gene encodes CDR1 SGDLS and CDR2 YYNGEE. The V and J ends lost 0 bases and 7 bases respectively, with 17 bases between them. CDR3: CASSVGPGEARNEQFF. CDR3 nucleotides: TGTGCCAGCAGCGTAGGACCCGGGGAGGCCAGGAATGAGCAGTTCTTC.

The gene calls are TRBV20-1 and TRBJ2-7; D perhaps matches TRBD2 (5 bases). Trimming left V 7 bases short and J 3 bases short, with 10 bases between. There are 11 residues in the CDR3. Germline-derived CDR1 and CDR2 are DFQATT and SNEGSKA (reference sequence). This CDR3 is CSVKAGYEQYF. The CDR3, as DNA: TGCAGTGTCAAGGCGGGCTACGAGCAGTACTTC.

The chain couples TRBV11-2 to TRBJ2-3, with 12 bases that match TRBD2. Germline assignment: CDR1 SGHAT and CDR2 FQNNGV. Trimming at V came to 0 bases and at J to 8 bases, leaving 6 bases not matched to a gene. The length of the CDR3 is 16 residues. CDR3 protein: CASSLDRGLAGSTQYF. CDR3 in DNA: TGTGCCAGCAGCTTAGATAGAGGACTAGCGGGATCTACGCAGTATTTT.

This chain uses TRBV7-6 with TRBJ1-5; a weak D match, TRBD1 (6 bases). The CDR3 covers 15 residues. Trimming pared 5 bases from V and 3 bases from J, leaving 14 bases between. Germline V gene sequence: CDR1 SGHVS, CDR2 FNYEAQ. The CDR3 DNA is TGTGCCAGCAGCCTTAACAGGGACCCCAATCAGCCCCAGCATTTT. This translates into CASSLNRDPNQPQHF.

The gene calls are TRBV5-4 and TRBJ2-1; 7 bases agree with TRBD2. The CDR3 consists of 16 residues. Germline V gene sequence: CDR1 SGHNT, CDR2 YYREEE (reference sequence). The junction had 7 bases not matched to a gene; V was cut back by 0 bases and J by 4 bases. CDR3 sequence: CASSLEAGVGYNEQFF. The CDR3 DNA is TGTGCCAGCAGCTTGGAGGCGGGAGTCGGTTACAATGAGCAGTTCTTC.

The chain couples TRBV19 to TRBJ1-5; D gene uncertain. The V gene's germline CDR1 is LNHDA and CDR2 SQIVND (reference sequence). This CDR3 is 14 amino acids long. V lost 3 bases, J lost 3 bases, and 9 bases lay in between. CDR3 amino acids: CASSISRTNQPQHF. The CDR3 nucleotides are TGTGCCAGTAGTATTAGCCGTACCAATCAGCCCCAGCATTTT.

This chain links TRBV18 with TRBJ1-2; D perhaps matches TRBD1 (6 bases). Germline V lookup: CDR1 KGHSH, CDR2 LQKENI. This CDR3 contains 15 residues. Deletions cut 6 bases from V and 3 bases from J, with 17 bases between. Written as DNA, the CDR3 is TGTGCCAGCTCGCTACAGGGTATCTTTGACTATGGCTACACCTTC. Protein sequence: CASSLQGIFDYGYTF.